This T cell receptor beta chain was observed in a study of TIL therapy for anti-PD-1-resistant metastatic lung cancer. Study as a whole: Tumors were harvested before any PD-1/PD-L1 blockade. Whole-study results and caveats: Infused TIL clonotypes partially replaced the baseline blood repertoire, then decayed over months. This highly selected cohort may not generalize to typical lung cancer patients.

On this clone: Its antigen remains unidentified.

The libraries were made with immunoSEQ v3. Profiling relied on immunoSEQ multiplex PCR, and the TCRdb table lists in-frame clones only, not all of them. The data show more than 55,000 clones, with around 68% seen just once and over 6.5% held by the top ten. As to time point: pre-treatment sample, taken before nivolumab and TIL therapy. Enrollment ran from late 2017 to January 2020. The CDR3 is made up of 16 amino acids. Germline values: CDR1 SGHRS, CDR2 YFSETQ. Trimming took 3 bases from V and 0 from J, leaving 13 bases between them. The genes are TRBV5-1 and TRBJ2-1; D possibly matches TRBD1 or TRBD2 (5 bases each). This specimen was blood, taken at baseline. This sequence originates from a person aged 25 to 80 with non-small cell lung cancer. DNA for the CDR3: TGCGCCAGCAGCTCTGGGACCTGGAGCTCCTACAATGAGCAGTTCTTC. It translates to CASSSGTWSSYNEQFF.